This T cell receptor (beta chain) was retrieved from a study of blood T cell repertoires in COVID-19. Background on the study: Acute-phase and convalescent COVID-19 samples originated in the United States, Italy and Spain.

The V gene lost 6 bases and the J gene lost 7 bases, with 10 bases spanning the gap. Germline CDR1 is MNHEY and CDR2 is SMNVEV (reference sequence). The CDR3 runs 11 residues. Enrolled during active infection, Seattle patients were then followed longitudinally. Original processing methods: Amplification of reference gene primers provided the estimated nucleated cell counts. The assay was immunoSEQ multiplex PCR, and TCRdb's table has in-frame clones only and misses some. The V and J calls and clone size are taken from that table; D and trimming were inferred from the DNA. The sample shows 300,000 to 350,000 clones, 90% of them seen only once.

The rearrangement links TRBV27 to TRBJ2-7; D may be TRBD2 (5 bases). Sequencing was done on a sample of peripheral blood. The sequence came from a woman under 40 with COVID-19, enrolled during active disease. The CDR3 nucleotides read TGTGCCAGCAGCCCCTCGGGGGAGCAGTACTTC. Translation: CASSPSGEQYF.